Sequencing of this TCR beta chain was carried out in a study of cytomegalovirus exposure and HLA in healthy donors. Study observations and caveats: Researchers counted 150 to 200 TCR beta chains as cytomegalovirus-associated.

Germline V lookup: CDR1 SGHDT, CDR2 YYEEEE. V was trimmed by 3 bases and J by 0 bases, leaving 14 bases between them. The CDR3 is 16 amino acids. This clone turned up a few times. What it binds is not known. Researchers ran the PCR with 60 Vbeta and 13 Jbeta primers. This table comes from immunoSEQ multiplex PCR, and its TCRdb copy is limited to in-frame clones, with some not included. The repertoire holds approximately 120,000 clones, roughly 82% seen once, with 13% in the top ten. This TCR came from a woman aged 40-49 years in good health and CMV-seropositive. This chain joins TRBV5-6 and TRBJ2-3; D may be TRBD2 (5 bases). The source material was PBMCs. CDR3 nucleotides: TGTGCCAGCAGCTCACTGTCTGGCGGGAGCACAGATACGCAGTATTTT. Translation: CASSSLSGGSTDTQYF.